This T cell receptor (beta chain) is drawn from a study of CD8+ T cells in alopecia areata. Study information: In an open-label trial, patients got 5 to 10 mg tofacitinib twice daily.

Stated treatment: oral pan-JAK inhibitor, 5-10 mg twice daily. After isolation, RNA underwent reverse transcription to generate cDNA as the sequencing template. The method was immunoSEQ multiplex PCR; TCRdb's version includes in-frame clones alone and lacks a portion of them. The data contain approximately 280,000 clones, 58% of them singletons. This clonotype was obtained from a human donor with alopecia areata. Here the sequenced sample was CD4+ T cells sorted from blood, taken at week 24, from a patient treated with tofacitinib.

The CDR3 bases are TGCGCCAGCAGCCGACGACAGGGTGCCTACGAGCAGTACTTC. The encoded protein is CASSRRQGAYEQYF. The V gene is TRBV5-1, the J gene TRBJ2-7; 7 nucleotides align to TRBD1. The germline gives CDR1 SGHRS, CDR2 YFSETQ. The length of the CDR3 is 14 residues. The ends lost 4 bases at V and 2 bases at J; junction bases unmatched: 6.